This T cell receptor beta chain is drawn from a study of T cell clones after liver transplantation. Germline-derived CDR1 and CDR2 are SNHLY and FYNNEI. Losses at the gene ends were 6 bases for V and 3 bases for J; bases not matched to a gene: 8. This CDR3 has 15 amino acids. General observations from the study: Low donor cell numbers restricted donor-reactive repertoire measurement in a couple of subjects. Post-transplant time points were not standardized, so conclusions are preliminary.

The data were produced by immunoSEQ multiplex PCR, yet TCRdb's version contains in-frame clones alone and is incomplete. Here the sample spans roughly 53,000 clones, 60% to 80% being singletons. With regard to this clone: The antigen is unknown.

The chain employs TRBV2 and TRBJ2-4, with 7 bases matching TRBD1. Sequenced material: CD4+ T cells from blood, taken at the 22-month timepoint. The clonotype was recovered from a human patient who received a liver transplant. Some T cells may trace back to the graft donor. CDR3 sequence: CASRRQGADKNIQYF. Here the CDR3 DNA reads TGTGCCAGCAGGAGACAGGGCGCGGACAAAAACATTCAGTACTTC. The full variable domain, with the rest looked up from reference TRBV2 and TRBJ2-4, is EPEVTQTPSHQVTQMGQEVILRCVPISNHLYFYWYRQILGQKVEFLVSFYNNEISEKSEIFDDQFSVERPDGSNFTLKIRSTKLEDSAMYFCASRRQGADKNIQYFGAGTRLSVL.